This TCR beta chain emerged from a study of T cells in Graves' hyperthyroidism and ophthalmopathy. Researchers took RNA transcripts and amplified the TCR beta CDR3 regions from them. HTBI primers drove first-round RT-PCR of the TCR CDR3. Each CDR3 protein is one row after TCRdb ran MiXCR on the multiplex PCR reads. The sample has fewer than 450,000 distinct CDR3 sequences; 13% to 15% are singletons. This clonotype was counted at least ten times. Its target is unknown. The trim removed 4 bases at V and 5 bases at J, leaving 7 bases unmatched. The CDR3 has 13 residues. The germline CDR1 and CDR2 sequences are SQVTM and ANQGSEA. Patients were excluded for uncontrolled infection, other autoimmune disease, pregnancy or lactation. The source of the PBMCs was about 10 ml of fresh peripheral blood. Findings and limits, study-wide: The majority of expanded thyroid clonotypes above 0.001 also appeared in blood.

Specimen: blood. The TCR comes from a woman in her sixties or seventies with Graves' ophthalmopathy. V and J are TRBV29-1 and TRBJ2-7, with 8 bases lining up with TRBD1. The CDR3 nucleotides are TGCAGCGTTGTAGGACAGGGTCGTAACGAGCAGTACTTC. This gives the protein CSVVGQGRNEQYF.